This T cell receptor (beta chain) is from a study of blood T cells in healthy people across ages. The ends were cut back, 0 bases at V and 5 bases at J, with 15 bases in the middle. The length of the CDR3 is 16 residues. Germline CDR1 SGHRS, CDR2 YFSETQ. A second PCR, run for roughly 7 to 11 cycles, used a sample-barcoded 5' primer plus a J-beta primer mix. TCRdb passed the 5' RACE reads through MiXCR, listing each CDR3 protein once. The sample includes roughly 720,000 distinct CDR3 sequences, 50% to 65% of them seen just once. The sequence was collected from a man older than 75 in good health. The chain joins TRBV5-1 to TRBJ2-1; TRBD2 might be the D (6 bases). Sequencing input: blood. The CDR3 reads CASSLGAGGSDNEQFF. CDR3 in DNA: TGCGCCAGCAGCTTGGGAGCAGGAGGGTCAGACAATGAGCAGTTCTTC.